This entry features one TCR beta chain sequence. PCR was performed using 60 Vbeta and 13 Jbeta primers. How the authors handled the data: As a later analysis found, there were around 86 million unique TCR beta chains, of which roughly 11 million were shared. Assay used: immunoSEQ multiplex PCR; TCRdb lists only in-frame clones, some missing. V and J calls and clone size come straight from that table; D and trimming were deduced from the DNA. The sample has over 90,000 clones, about 74% seen once. The V gene end was trimmed by 4 bases and the J gene end by 6 bases; junction bases not matched to a gene: 8. Germline V lookup: CDR1 SGHRS, CDR2 YFSETQ. The CDR3 is made up of 17 amino acids. This sample is drawn from a study of cytomegalovirus exposure and HLA in healthy donors.

This clonotype originated in a woman aged 45-60 years in good health and CMV-seropositive. The chain links TRBV5-1 to TRBJ2-2, with TRBD2 matching 14 bases. The sample consisted of PBMCs. The CDR3 coding sequence is TGCGCCAGCAGCCCTCGACTAGCGGGAGGGCCATCCGGGGAGCTGTTTTTT. Encoded protein: CASSPRLAGGPSGELFF.